Following are 21 T cell receptor beta chains from one sample sequenced in a study of blood T cell repertoires in COVID-19. Method: immunoSEQ multiplex PCR; TCRdb's copy keeps in-frame clones and lacks some. The sample carries roughly 120,000 clones, around nine tenths recorded once. Sample: peripheral blood. Receptor source: a man between 50 and 59 years old with active COVID-19.

The chain combines TRBV5-6 with TRBJ2-3; TRBD2 matches 13 bases. Per germline, CDR1 SGHDT and CDR2 YYEEEE. V was pared by 4 bases and J by 6 bases, with 5 bases of the junction left unmatched. The CDR3 extends over 15 amino acids. CDR3 coding DNA: TGTGCCAGCAGCCGAAGGACTAGCGGGAGCGATACGCAGTATTTT. This translates into CASSRRTSGSDTQYF.

J is TRBJ2-2 and V is TRBV4-1, with TRBD1 matching 12 bases. The CDR3 runs to 17 residues. Trimming cost V 1 base and J 2 bases; bases outside gene matches: 2. Germline V gives CDR1 MGHRA, CDR2 YSYEKL. CDR3 DNA sequence: TGCGCCAGCAGCCAAGGGGGACAGGGGGCTAACACCGGGGAGCTGTTTTTT. Its translation is CASSQGGQGANTGELFF.

This clone was counted many times. The chain recombines TRBV5-6 with TRBJ1-6; D unclear. This CDR3 spans 12 amino acids. CDR1 and CDR2 from the germline V gene are SGHDT and YYEEEE. The V end was cut by 1 base, the J end by 10 bases, with 6 bases between. The DNA of the CDR3 is TGTGCCAGCAGCTTGAGACTCTCACCCCTCCACTTT. This sequence encodes CASSLRLSPLHF.

This rearrangement joins TRBV7-9 to TRBJ2-3; 9 bases are a match to TRBD2. This CDR3 has 17 residues. The germline gives CDR1 SEHNR, CDR2 FQNEAQ (reference sequence). V lost 8 bases to trimming and J lost 6 bases; unmatched junction nucleotides: 18. The CDR3 region has the DNA TGTGCCAGCGCCACCCTGAACAGAGCGGGGGGCGGGGATACGCAGTATTTT. Residues: CASATLNRAGGGDTQYF.

V and J are TRBV12-5 and TRBJ2-3; TRBD2 matches at 15 bases. Trimming at V came to 0 bases and at J to 6 bases, leaving 10 bases not matched to a gene. The CDR3 spans 19 residues. The germline CDR1 and CDR2 sequences are LGHNT and FRNRAP. CDR3 region: CASGLVLGLAGGTGDTQYF. CDR3 DNA: TGTGCTAGTGGTTTGGTACTGGGACTAGCGGGGGGTACAGGGGATACGCAGTATTTT.

The J gene is TRBJ2-2, the V gene TRBV2; D might be TRBD1 (5 bases). V lost 8 bases and J 1 base, leaving 8 bases between the germline ends. The CDR3 runs 13 residues. Germline lookup yields CDR1 SNHLY and CDR2 FYNNEI. The CDR3 sequence: CASGAVNTGELFF. CDR3 DNA: TGTGCCAGCGGGGCCGTGAACACCGGGGAGCTGTTTTTT.

This clone came up once. In DNA, the CDR3 is TGTGCCAGCAGTGCGGACAGGGGGCAAGAGACCCAGTACTTC. Translated, it gives CASSADRGQETQYF. The genes are TRBV2 and TRBJ2-5, with 10 bases lining up with TRBD1. Trimming took 4 bases from V and 2 from J; bases not matched to a gene: 1. Looked up from germline, CDR1 is SNHLY and CDR2 is FYNNEI. The CDR3 length is 14 residues.

This clone was observed once. The CDR3 sequence: CASRLILAGGSYEQYF. DNA for the CDR3: TGTGCCAGCAGGCTTATACTAGCGGGGGGGTCCTACGAGCAGTACTTC. This sequence joins TRBV2 and TRBJ2-7; TRBD2 matches at 13 bases. Germline V lookup: CDR1 SNHLY, CDR2 FYNNEI. This CDR3 contains 16 residues. Trimming removed 6 bases from V and 1 base from J; junction bases left unmatched: 6.

This clone showed up just a few times. The chain uses TRBV5-1 and TRBJ1-2, with a weak D call TRBD1 (6 bases). Germline assignment: CDR1 SGHRS and CDR2 YFSETQ. The V end lost 4 bases, the J end lost 8 bases, and 18 bases lay between the germline ends. The CDR3 is 14 amino acids. CDR3 in amino acids: CASSQDSHNRGYTF. CDR3 coding DNA: TGCGCCAGCAGCCAGGACAGCCACAATAGGGGCTACACCTTC.

The chain carries TRBV9 and TRBJ1-4; D might be TRBD1 (5 bases). With 7 bases removed from V and 8 bases from J, the gap between germline ends came to 21 bases. This CDR3 comprises 15 residues. From germline, CDR1 is SGDLS and CDR2 YYNGEE. The DNA of the CDR3 is TGTGCCAGCTCGCCTGGGGCGGTTGGTGAGGAAAAACTGTTTTTT. It codes for CASSPGAVGEEKLFF. Full variable domain (remainder filled in from reference TRBV9 and TRBJ1-4): DSGVTQTPKHLITATGQRVTLRCSPRSGDLSVYWYQQSLDQGLQFLIQYYNGEERAKGNILERFSAQQFPDLHSELNLSSLELGDSALYFCASSPGAVGEEKLFFGSGTQLSVL.

This clone was seen only once. The rearrangement uses TRBV28 and TRBJ1-2; a possible D gene is TRBD1 (6 bases). V gave up 7 bases and J gave up 13 bases, with 25 bases separating them. The CDR3 sequence is 14 residues long. Germline V lookup: CDR1 MDHEN, CDR2 SYDVKM. CDR3 DNA sequence: TGTGCCAGCACCCCTCCCGGGACACCGCATTCAGGCACCTTC. Its protein is CASTPPGTPHSGTF.

The rearrangement uses TRBV5-6 and TRBJ2-3, with TRBD1 matching over 7 bases. This CDR3 region has 15 residues. V shed 2 bases and J 0 bases; nucleotides not matched to a gene: 3. The germline CDR1 and CDR2 sequences are SGHDT and YYEEEE. The CDR3 here is CASSLQGSSTDTQYF. The CDR3 nucleotides read TGTGCCAGCAGCTTACAGGGGTCTAGCACAGATACGCAGTATTTT. The full variable domain, its missing parts supplied by reference TRBV5-6 and TRBJ2-3, is DAGVTQSPTHLIKTRGQQVTLRCSPKSGHDTVSWYQQALGQGPQFIFQYYEEEERQRGNFPDRFSGHQFPNYSSELNVNALLLGDSALYLCASSLQGSSTDTQYFGPGTRLTVL.

This clone was counted many times. The rearrangement links TRBV10-1 to TRBJ1-1, with a weak D call TRBD1 (6 bases). CDR3 length: 13 amino acids. V lost 10 bases and J 5 bases, leaving 17 bases between the germline ends. Per germline, CDR1 WNHNN and CDR2 SYGVQD (reference sequence). CDR3 sequence reads: CATSLGARTEAFF. CDR3 sequence (DNA): TGCGCCACTAGCCTGGGGGCCCGGACTGAAGCTTTCTTT.

The chain carries TRBV5-1 and TRBJ2-5; 8 nucleotides agree with TRBD1. The CDR3 loop spans 14 amino acids. CDR1 and CDR2 from the germline V gene are SGHRS and YFSETQ. V was pared by 4 bases and J by 2 bases, with 4 bases of the junction left unmatched. The CDR3 coding sequence is TGCGCCAGCAGCACTCGACAGGGGCAAGAGACCCAGTACTTC. Translating it yields CASSTRQGQETQYF.

The V gene is TRBV7-2, the J gene TRBJ2-1, with TRBD2 matching over 12 bases. The germline V gene has CDR1 SGHTA and CDR2 FQGNSA. The CDR3 totals 17 residues. V dropped 5 bases and J dropped 6; count of bases not matched to a gene: 11. The CDR3 sequence: CASSKPSSGGVSNEQFF. The CDR3, as DNA: TGTGCCAGCAGCAAACCCTCTAGCGGGGGGGTTTCCAATGAGCAGTTCTTC.

This clone was recorded only once. This chain connects TRBV7-2 to TRBJ2-2; TRBD2 matches 11 bases. V was clipped by 5 bases and J by 4 bases; unmatched bases: 12. The length of the CDR3 is 18 residues. CDR1 and CDR2 from the germline V gene are SGHTA and FQGNSA. The CDR3: CASSTFRGGLAGTGELFF. CDR3 DNA sequence: TGTGCCAGCAGCACCTTTAGAGGAGGACTAGCGGGCACCGGGGAGCTGTTTTTT.

This clone came up a few times. V usage is TRBV5-6 and J usage is TRBJ1-2; TRBD1 aligns across 9 bases. Germline V lookup: CDR1 SGHDT, CDR2 YYEEEE. This CDR3 is 14 amino acids long. Losses at the gene ends were 0 bases for V and 9 bases for J; bases not matched to a gene: 6. The CDR3, as DNA: TGTGCCAGCAGCTTGGCCGGGACAGGGTTTAGCTACACCTTC. Amino acids: CASSLAGTGFSYTF.

The chain recombines TRBV13 with TRBJ2-1, with 9 bases identical to TRBD2. The CDR3 has 15 amino acids. Germline CDR1 reads PRHDT; CDR2 reads FYEKMQ (reference sequence). V shed 8 bases, J shed 8 bases, and the junction held 13 bases outside the gene matches. This chain's CDR3 is CASAFWGTSFDEQFF. The CDR3, as DNA: TGTGCCAGCGCTTTTTGGGGGACTAGCTTCGATGAGCAGTTCTTC.

CDR3 amino acids: CASGGGAGQPQHF. In DNA form, the CDR3 reads TGTGCCAGCGGCGGGGGCGCAGGTCAGCCCCAGCATTTT. This chain joins TRBV12-3 or TRBV12-4 and TRBJ1-5; D perhaps matches TRBD1 (6 bases). The V and J ends lost 8 bases and 6 bases respectively, with 14 bases between them. The CDR3 has 13 residues.

The J gene is TRBJ2-5, the V gene TRBV6-4; TRBD2 agrees at 13 bases. V shed 0 bases, J shed 3 bases, and the junction held 4 bases outside the gene matches. The CDR3 runs 17 residues. Germline lookup yields CDR1 MRHNA and CDR2 SNTAGT. The CDR3 spells CASSDSPGLAGEETQYF. The CDR3 DNA reads TGTGCCAGCAGTGACTCGCCCGGACTAGCGGGAGAAGAGACCCAGTACTTC.

The rearrangement uses TRBV16 and TRBJ2-5; 7 nucleotides agree with TRBD2. This CDR3 is built from 15 residues. The junction had 5 bases not matched to a gene; V was cut back by 0 bases and J by 4 bases. CDR1 and CDR2 (germline): KGHSY, FQNENV. The CDR3 region has the DNA TGTGCCAGCAGCCAATCCGCTGGCGGGGGAGAGACCCAGTACTTC. It specifies CASSQSAGGGETQYF.